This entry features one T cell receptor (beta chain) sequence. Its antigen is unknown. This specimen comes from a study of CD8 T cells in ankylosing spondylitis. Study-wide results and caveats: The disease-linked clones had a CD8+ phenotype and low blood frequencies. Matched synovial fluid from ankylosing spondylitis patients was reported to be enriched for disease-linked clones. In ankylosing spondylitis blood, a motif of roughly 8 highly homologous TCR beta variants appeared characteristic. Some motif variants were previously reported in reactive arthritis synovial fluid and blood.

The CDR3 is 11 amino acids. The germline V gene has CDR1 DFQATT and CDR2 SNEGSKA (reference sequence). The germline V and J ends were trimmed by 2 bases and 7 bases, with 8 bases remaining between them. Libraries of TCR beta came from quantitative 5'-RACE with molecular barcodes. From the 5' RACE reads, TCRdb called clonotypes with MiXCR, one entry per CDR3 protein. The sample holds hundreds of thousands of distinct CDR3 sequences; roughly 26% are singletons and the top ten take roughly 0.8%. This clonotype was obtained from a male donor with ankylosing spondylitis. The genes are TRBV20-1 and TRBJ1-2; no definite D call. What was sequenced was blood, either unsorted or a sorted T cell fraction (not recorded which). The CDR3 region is CSARPIFGYTF. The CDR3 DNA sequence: TGCAGTGCTAGACCCATCTTTGGCTACACCTTC.